This TCR beta chain is from a study of CD8 T cells in Susac syndrome. CDR1 and CDR2 (germline): SGHRS, YFSETQ. The V segment lost 4 bases and the J segment 2 bases; nucleotides outside the gene matches: 6. The CDR3 is 16 residues long. Reverse transcription of about 0.5 to 1 ug RNA used random hexamers. TCRdb re-called the immunoSEQ multiplex PCR reads with MiXCR, one entry per CDR3 protein. The sample gives over 350,000 distinct CDR3 sequences, approximately 85% of which show up once; approximately 0.11% is in the top ten. V is TRBV5-1 and J is TRBJ2-2; the match to TRBD1 covers 9 bases. The sequence came from a human donor with multiple sclerosis. Source material: CD8+ T cells from PBMCs. The CDR3 DNA sequence: TGCGCCAGCAGCCAAGGGGACAGGGAAAACACCGGGGAGCTGTTTTTT. Encoded protein: CASSQGDRENTGELFF.